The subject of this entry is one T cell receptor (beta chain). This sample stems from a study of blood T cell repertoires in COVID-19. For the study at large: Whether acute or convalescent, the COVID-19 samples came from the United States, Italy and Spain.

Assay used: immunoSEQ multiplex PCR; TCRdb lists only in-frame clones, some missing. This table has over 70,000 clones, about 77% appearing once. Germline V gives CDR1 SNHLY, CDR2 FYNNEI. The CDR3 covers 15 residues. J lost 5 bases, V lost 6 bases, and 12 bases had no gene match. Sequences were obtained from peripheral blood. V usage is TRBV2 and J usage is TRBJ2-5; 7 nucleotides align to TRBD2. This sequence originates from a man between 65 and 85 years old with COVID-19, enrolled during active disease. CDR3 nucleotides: TGTGCCAGCAGACCCACGGGCGGGAGTTTTGAGACCCAGTACTTC. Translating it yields CASRPTGGSFETQYF.